The entry below gives a single TCR beta chain sequence along with its context. This specimen comes from a study of blood T cell repertoires in COVID-19. The V end was cut by 5 bases, the J end by 4 bases, with 11 bases between. This CDR3 comprises 12 residues. Germline V gene data show CDR1 as SQVTM and CDR2 as ANQGSEA. Method: immunoSEQ multiplex PCR; TCRdb's copy keeps in-frame clones and lacks some. The repertoire holds more than 85,000 clones, less than 75% seen once, with 6% to 8.5% in the top ten. This clonotype was obtained from a woman aged 55 to 70 with acute or convalescent COVID-19. Sequencing used peripheral blood. The chain recombines TRBV29-1 with TRBJ1-2; tentatively, D is TRBD1 (6 bases). The CDR3 protein is CSVTTGIYGYTF. CDR3 DNA: TGCAGCGTTACAACAGGGATCTATGGCTACACCTTC.